This TCR beta chain derives from a study of blood T cell repertoires in COVID-19 (dated by TCRdb to the early 2020s). Describing the broader study: The collaborator samples originated in the United States, Italy and Spain and spanned the acute and convalescent phases of COVID-19. Where available, HLA class I and class II types were taken from metadata supplied by the sample provider and were not determined by assay-based typing. Samples came from the ongoing ImmuneRACE study (first 160 participants) plus 1,254 subjects from 6 global collaborators. A de-identified subject ID, COVID-19 status, age in years and sex were almost always included in the sample metadata. The dataset comprised deeply sampled blood TCRbeta repertoires from subjects exposed to, actively infected with, or recovered from COVID-19. A freely available public database, intended as a resource for researchers studying the immune response to SARS-CoV-2, is where the repertoires were released. The material from the prospective study consisted of cDNA or gDNA derived from T cells, B-cell-depleted T cells, or PBMCs.

The research as a whole found: How much clinical and demographic metadata was included differed by source and by participant, and the metadata was provided uncurated.

TCRbeta CDR3 regions were amplified from genomic DNA using the immunoSEQ Assay, a bias-controlled multiplex PCR. In the original analysis: The number of nucleated cells in each sample was estimated from the amplification of reference gene primers within the assay. Sequence reads were collapsed and filtered to measure the absolute abundance of every unique TCRbeta CDR3 rearrangement. For each sample, productive Simpson clonality was calculated by taking the square root of Simpson's diversity index across productive rearrangements. In its TCRdb copy, this immuneACCESS table keeps in-frame sequences only and misses some clones. Where compared with another copy, unresolved V genes explain less than half of these, and the others have no known cause. The DNA was the basis for D and trimming; V, J and clone size are from that table. Here the sample has some 100,000 clones; around 78% occur a single time. The ten largest clonotypes hold 15% to 20% of the sample.

Each collaborating institution followed its own protocols to collect whole blood in K2EDTA tubes. For TCRbeta analysis, collaborators shipped samples as frozen whole blood, isolated PBMCs, or DNA extracted from either of those sample types. Turning to this clone: The antigen it recognizes is unknown. No clone much larger than this one lies a single base away; base qualities are absent.

The CDR3 sequence holds 12 residues, the cysteine and phenylalanine included. Left in the record is the CDR3 DNA by itself, 36 bases read in frame from the first base. According to the germline V gene, CDR1 reads SNHLY and CDR2 reads FYNNEI. Deletion took 3 bases off V and 6 bases off J, with a span of 8 bases between the germline ends. Sequences were obtained from peripheral blood. This sequence originates from a woman aged 55-75 years with acute or convalescent COVID-19. This chain joins TRBV2 to TRBJ1-2, with the D gene call left open. The CDR3 loop reads CASSDTNNGYTF. The bases read TGTGCCAGCAGTGATACAAACAATGGCTACACCTTC.